This T cell receptor (beta chain) was recorded in a study of blood T cell repertoires in COVID-19. Germline CDR1 SGHNT, CDR2 YYREEE (reference sequence). The germline V and J ends were trimmed by 0 bases and 0 bases, with 12 bases remaining between them. The CDR3 totals 16 residues. Study processing details: By means of reference gene primer amplification, nucleated cell counts were estimated. Measured with immunoSEQ multiplex PCR; TCRdb has only the in-frame clones, and not every one. V, J and clone size reflect that table, while D and trimming were determined from the DNA. The sample contains fewer than 250,000 clones, about four fifths of which appear only once.

Sequencing used peripheral blood. The TCR sequence derives from a woman between 45 and 60 years old with active or convalescent COVID-19. The chain uses TRBV5-4 and TRBJ2-5; D gene unclear. The CDR3: CASSLGGTSDQETQYF. The CDR3 DNA is TGTGCCAGCAGCTTGGGTGGCACGTCAGACCAAGAGACCCAGTACTTC.